A selection of T cell receptor beta chains follows, all from one sample in a study of shared clonotypes between healthy human individuals. The table came from immunoSEQ multiplex PCR; TCRdb's copy has only in-frame clones and leaves some out. This sample has about 2.2 million clones, with 93% found just once. Sequenced sample: naive CD8+ T cells from PBMCs. Receptor source: a young man in good health. Some clones in this sample may be carry-over from other donors' samples. Both conserved end residues are part of each CDR3. D genes are given only for firm matches. Expanded clones get a size class; other rows say once, few or many, or leave the size out.

size	V	D	J	CDR3	DNA
once	TRBV2	-	TRBJ1-2	CASSEMAGFYGYTF	TGTGCCAGCAGTGAAATGGCAGGGTTCTATGGCTACACCTTC
-	TRBV25-1	-	TRBJ1-1	CASSVGGVTEAFF	TGTGCCAGCAGTGTCGGGGGAGTCACTGAAGCTTTCTTT
-	TRBV27	-	TRBJ2-7	CASFRGFHEQYF	TGTGCCAGCTTTAGGGGGTTCCACGAGCAGTACTTC
-	TRBV13	-	TRBJ2-7	CASSQRFYGKNEQYF	TGTGCCAGCAGCCAAAGATTCTATGGCAAAAACGAGCAGTACTTC
-	TRBV6-1	TRBD1	TRBJ1-5	CASGLRTGTFQPQHF	TGTGCCAGCGGATTGAGGACAGGGACTTTTCAGCCCCAGCATTTT
-	TRBV30	TRBD2	TRBJ2-2	CALLIAGGSTGELFF	TGTGCCTTACTTATAGCGGGAGGGTCCACCGGGGAGCTGTTTTTT
-	TRBV15	-	TRBJ2-1	CATSEGGPINEQFF	TGTGCCACCAGTGAGGGCGGCCCGATCAATGAGCAGTTCTTC
once	TRBV29-1	-	TRBJ1-1	CSAKDSMNTEAFF	TGCAGCGCCAAGGACAGCATGAACACTGAAGCTTTCTTT
-	TRBV5-1	TRBD2	TRBJ2-7	CASSAGLAGAEQYF	TGCGCCAGCAGCGCCGGACTAGCGGGAGCCGAGCAGTACTTC
-	TRBV7-2	-	TRBJ2-7	CASSSLSAGPLAYEQYF	TGTGCCAGCAGCTCCCTTAGCGCGGGACCCCTTGCCTACGAGCAGTACTTC
-	TRBV6-1	-	TRBJ2-1	CASSLGGDEQFF	TGTGCCAGCTCTTTGGGGGGCGATGAGCAGTTCTTC
-	TRBV29-1	TRBD1	TRBJ2-5	CSYSDPGTGEYQETQYF	TGCAGTTACTCGGACCCCGGGACAGGGGAGTACCAAGAGACCCAGTACTTC
once	TRBV5-8	-	TRBJ1-1	CASSLDRIGTEAFF	TGTGCCAGCAGCTTAGATCGGATTGGCACTGAAGCTTTCTTT
-	TRBV19	-	TRBJ2-2	CASSNEGITGELFF	TGTGCCAGTAGTAACGAGGGGATCACCGGGGAGCTGTTTTTT
-	TRBV7-9	-	TRBJ2-5	CASSLVGYSETQYF	TGTGCCAGCAGCTTAGTTGGCTATTCGGAGACCCAGTACTTC
-	TRBV5-6	-	TRBJ2-2	CASSLGSTGELFF	TGTGCCAGCAGCTTGGGGTCCACCGGGGAGCTGTTTTTT
-	TRBV29-1	TRBD2	TRBJ2-1	CSAAPGLASYNEQFF	TGCAGCGCGGCTCCGGGACTAGCCTCCTACAATGAGCAGTTCTTC
-	TRBV19	-	TRBJ1-1	CASSPGRGGDTEAFF	TGTGCCAGTAGCCCAGGTCGGGGGGGGGACACTGAAGCTTTCTTT
once	TRBV4-1	-	TRBJ2-3	CASSQVLGPQGGDTQYF	TGCGCCAGCAGCCAAGTCCTCGGGCCCCAGGGGGGAGATACGCAGTATTTT
-	TRBV7-7	TRBD2	TRBJ2-2	CASSLRLEPGGVAGELFF	TGTGCCAGCAGCCTCAGACTAGAGCCTGGGGGGGTCGCCGGGGAGCTGTTTTTT
-	TRBV6-5	-	TRBJ2-3	CASRTDAREYF	TGTGCCAGCAGGACGGACGCCCGGGAGTATTTT
-	TRBV28	TRBD2	TRBJ2-5	CASSSGEGETQYF	TGTGCCAGCAGTTCCGGGGAGGGGGAGACCCAGTACTTC
-	TRBV19	TRBD2	TRBJ2-1	CASSTGRASSYNEQFF	TGTGCCAGTAGCACGGGGAGGGCCAGCTCCTACAATGAGCAGTTCTTC
-	TRBV13	TRBD2	TRBJ2-1	CASSSRLAGGHEQFF	TGTGCCAGCAGCTCGAGACTAGCGGGAGGTCATGAGCAGTTCTTC
-	TRBV5-4	-	TRBJ1-2	CASSVSGSWGYTF	TGTGCCAGCAGCGTCTCCGGGTCATGGGGCTACACCTTC
-	TRBV7-9	TRBD2	TRBJ2-7	CASSLGASGGYEQYF	TGTGCCAGCAGCTTAGGAGCTAGCGGAGGTTACGAGCAGTACTTC
once	TRBV27	-	TRBJ2-7	CASSPRGGGTYEQYF	TGTGCCAGCAGCCCCCGTGGTGGAGGGACCTACGAGCAGTACTTC
-	TRBV6-5	-	TRBJ1-3	CASSYSAQTGNTIYF	TGTGCCAGCAGTTATTCAGCCCAGACTGGAAACACCATATATTTT
-	TRBV14	-	TRBJ2-3	CASSPWRASTDTQYF	TGTGCCAGCAGCCCGTGGAGAGCTAGCACAGATACGCAGTATTTT
-	TRBV4-1	-	TRBJ2-1	CASSQDLPGSYNEQFF	TGCGCCAGCAGCCAAGATCTTCCCGGCTCCTACAATGAGCAGTTCTTC
-	TRBV6-5	-	TRBJ2-7	CASSSGTNYYEQYF	TGTGCCAGCAGTTCCGGGACCAACTACTACGAGCAGTACTTC
-	TRBV4-1	-	TRBJ2-5	CASSQVSGRTKQETQYF	TGCGCCAGCAGCCAAGTGTCAGGGCGGACCAAGCAAGAGACCCAGTACTTC
-	TRBV6-6	-	TRBJ2-1	CASGGTPNEQFF	TGTGCCAGCGGAGGGACCCCGAACGAGCAGTTCTTC
-	TRBV18	-	TRBJ2-7	CASSPGGGGYEQYF	TGTGCCAGCTCACCAGGAGGGGGTGGATACGAGCAGTACTTC
-	TRBV19	TRBD2	TRBJ2-1	CASQRAGGPDEQFF	TGTGCCAGCCAAAGGGCGGGAGGGCCTGATGAGCAGTTCTTC
-	TRBV27	TRBD2	TRBJ2-3	CASSPPQRLAGRDTQYF	TGTGCCAGCAGTCCACCACAGCGACTAGCGGGTAGAGATACGCAGTATTTT
-	TRBV28	-	TRBJ2-7	CASSPLGGYEQYF	TGTGCCAGCAGTCCTCTTGGGGGGTACGAGCAGTACTTC
-	TRBV10-3	-	TRBJ2-7	CAISDLASGAEGNEQYF	TGTGCCATCAGTGATTTAGCCTCAGGGGCAGAGGGGAACGAGCAGTACTTC
-	TRBV27	TRBD1	TRBJ2-5	CASSLSWAGGLETQYF	TGTGCCAGCAGTTTATCATGGGCAGGGGGCTTGGAGACCCAGTACTTC
-	TRBV2	-	TRBJ2-7	CASSGPAGGSYEQYF	TGTGCCAGCAGCGGACCCGCCGGAGGCTCCTACGAGCAGTACTTC
once	TRBV5-1	TRBD2	TRBJ2-1	CASSLREGFNEQFF	TGCGCCAGCAGCTTGCGGGAGGGTTTCAATGAGCAGTTCTTC
-	TRBV6-6	TRBD2	TRBJ2-5	CASSYFPSGRSETQYF	TGTGCCAGCAGTTACTTTCCTAGCGGGAGGTCGGAGACCCAGTACTTC
-	TRBV27	TRBD1	TRBJ2-2	CASSWDRVAGELFF	TGTGCCAGCAGTTGGGACAGGGTGGCCGGGGAGCTGTTTTTT
-	TRBV10-2	-	TRBJ1-5	CASSNGGTAYSNQPQHF	TGCGCCAGCTCGAATGGAGGGACCGCCTATAGCAATCAGCCCCAGCATTTT
-	TRBV9	-	TRBJ2-1	CASSVGGFAYNEQFF	TGTGCCAGCAGCGTAGGTGGCTTCGCGTACAATGAGCAGTTCTTC
-	TRBV27	TRBD1	TRBJ2-7	CASSLQTGGGEQYF	TGTGCCAGCAGTTTGCAGACAGGGGGAGGCGAGCAGTACTTC
-	TRBV27	-	TRBJ2-7	CASSLSGYEQYF	TGTGCCAGCAGTTTATCCGGGTACGAGCAGTACTTC
-	TRBV2	TRBD1	TRBJ2-7	CASRHQGAGQNEQYF	TGTGCCAGCAGACACCAGGGGGCGGGACAAAACGAGCAGTACTTC
-	TRBV5-1	-	TRBJ1-1	CASSLAGTDEAFF	TGCGCCAGCAGCTTGGCCGGGACGGATGAAGCTTTCTTT
once	TRBV19	-	TRBJ2-3	CASSIAGIITDTQYF	TGTGCCAGTAGTATAGCGGGAATCATCACAGATACGCAGTATTTT
-	TRBV27	TRBD1	TRBJ1-1	CASSSPPHPGGVSVSEAFF	TGTGCCAGCAGTTCCCCACCACATCCAGGGGGGGTAAGTGTCTCTGAAGCTTTCTTT
once	TRBV2	TRBD1	TRBJ2-7	CASSPGTGKSYEQYF	TGTGCCAGCAGCCCAGGGACAGGCAAGTCCTACGAGCAGTACTTC
-	TRBV19	-	TRBJ2-1	CASSIETLAVGSYNEQFF	TGTGCCAGTAGTATAGAAACACTGGCAGTGGGCTCCTACAATGAGCAGTTCTTC